The subject of this entry is one T cell receptor beta chain. Synthesis of cDNA used 5'RACE (with 10-nucleotide random UMIs). TCRdb reprocessed the 5' RACE reads with MiXCR, giving one entry per CDR3 protein. In the table there are just over 50,000 distinct CDR3 sequences, around 3.4% of which are singletons. The sample originates from a study of neurological immune-mediated disorders. V lost 5 bases and J lost 6, with 7 bases in between. Germline loops: CDR1 LGHDT, CDR2 YNNKEL (reference sequence). The CDR3 totals 11 residues. This receptor was taken from a man in his forties or fifties with multiple sclerosis. The specimen sequenced was PBMCs. V gene TRBV3-1 combines with J gene TRBJ1-2; D is possibly TRBD1 (5 bases). The CDR3 spells CASSKGDGYTF. CDR3 DNA: TGTGCCAGCAGCAAAGGGGATGGCTACACCTTC.